This TCR beta chain was recovered during a study of blood T cell repertoires in COVID-19. Overall study: Acute-phase and convalescent COVID-19 samples originated in the United States, Italy and Spain. The cDNA or gDNA used as material had been derived from T cells, B-cell-depleted T cells, or PBMCs.

V gave up 1 base and J gave up 0 bases, with 10 bases separating them. The CDR3 has 16 amino acids. CDR1 SGHTA and CDR2 FQGNSA come from the germline V gene. In its sample, this clone was seen a few times. As processed by the authors: For nucleated cells, counts were estimated from reference gene primer amplification. Generated by immunoSEQ multiplex PCR, the TCRdb table keeps only in-frame clones and is missing some. V, J and clone size are those of that table, while D and trimming were read from the DNA. The data contain about 340,000 clones, 80% to 90% of them seen just once; the ten biggest clones take up about 3%.

The sample taken for sequencing was peripheral blood. The chain joins TRBV7-2 to TRBJ1-3, with a possible D match to TRBD1 (5 bases). The receptor comes from a young man with active or convalescent COVID-19. Here the CDR3 reads CASSLVRGGSGNTIYF. The DNA of the CDR3 is TGTGCCAGCAGCTTAGTTAGGGGAGGCTCTGGAAACACCATATATTTT.